These 20 T cell receptor beta chains originate from one sample sequenced in a study of cytomegalovirus exposure and HLA in healthy donors. With 60 Vbeta and 13 Jbeta primers, the PCR was carried out. The method was immunoSEQ multiplex PCR; TCRdb's version includes in-frame clones alone and lacks a portion of them. The table has approximately 120,000 clones, over 65% seen once; the top ten hold roughly 2%. Sequencing input: PBMCs. The receptors stem from a man over 45 in good health and CMV-seronegative.

This clone has a handful of counts. This rearrangement joins TRBV18 to TRBJ1-5; 8 nucleotides agree with TRBD1. Losses at the gene ends were 6 bases for V and 4 bases for J; bases not matched to a gene: 11. The CDR3 spans 16 residues. Germline CDR1 KGHSH, CDR2 LQKENI. The CDR3 nucleotides are TGTGCCAGCTCCGGGACAGGCCAAGCCCATAATCAGCCCCAGCATTTT. It is translated as CASSGTGQAHNQPQHF.

This chain connects TRBV5-1 to TRBJ1-1, with TRBD1 identical over 8 bases. The CDR3 runs 14 residues. The junction had 10 bases not matched to a gene; V was cut back by 4 bases and J by 8 bases. Germline values: CDR1 SGHRS, CDR2 YFSETQ. DNA for the CDR3: TGCGCCAGCAGCGAGGCTGGACAGGGACGCGAAGCTTTCTTT. Translating it yields CASSEAGQGREAFF.

This clone was detected a few times. In DNA, the CDR3 is TGTGCCATCAGTGCCGGCACTGAAGCTTTCTTT. Protein sequence: CAISAGTEAFF. J is TRBJ1-1 and V is TRBV10-3; no definite D call. Per the germline V gene, CDR1 is ENHRY and CDR2 is SYGVKD. Trimming left V 4 bases short and J 4 bases short, with 4 bases between. The CDR3 runs 11 residues.

V gene TRBV11-3 combines with J gene TRBJ2-7; no firm D call. Between the trimmed V and J ends, which lost 5 bases and 2 bases, there was a span of 10 bases. Germline V gene lookup returns CDR1 SGHNT and CDR2 YENEEA. CDR3 length: 13 amino acids. The CDR3 here is CASSLPAAYEQYF. CDR3 coding DNA: TGTGCCAGCAGCCTCCCCGCAGCCTACGAGCAGTACTTC.

This chain links TRBV19 with TRBJ1-6; D call uncertain. Trimming cost V 0 bases and J 9 bases, with 12 bases left between them. Germline CDR1 is LNHDA and CDR2 is SQIVND (reference sequence). CDR3 size: 15 residues. CDR3 residues: CASSIDTRAGSPLHF. The DNA of the CDR3 is TGTGCCAGTAGTATAGATACGCGGGCCGGTTCACCCCTCCACTTT.

V and J are TRBV5-1 and TRBJ2-5; a weak D match, TRBD2 (6 bases). Germline values: CDR1 SGHRS, CDR2 YFSETQ. Trimming shortened V by 0 bases and J by 2 bases, and 8 bases separated the two germline ends. The CDR3 length is 14 residues. This CDR3 reads CASSLGGVQETQYF. The CDR3 region has the DNA TGCGCCAGCAGCTTGGGGGGGGTGCAAGAGACCCAGTACTTC.

The rearrangement uses TRBV5-5 and TRBJ2-7; 7 nucleotides agree with TRBD1. Germline CDR1 reads SGHKS; CDR2 reads YYEKEE (reference sequence). V trimming: 1 base; J trimming: 6 bases; junction bases outside the gene matches: 1. CDR3 length equals 12 residues. The CDR3 DNA reads TGTGCCAGCAGCTTGAACAGGGGCGAGCAGTACGTC. Its protein is CASSLNRGEQYV.

J is TRBJ2-1 and V is TRBV7-2, with no clear D. Germline CDR1 SGHTA, CDR2 FQGNSA. This CDR3 is 14 amino acids long. V lost 0 bases to trimming and J lost 5 bases, with 8 bases between them. The CDR3 DNA is TGTGCCAGCAGCTTAGCCCCTAGAAACAATGAGCAGTTCTTC. This gives the protein CASSLAPRNNEQFF. The whole variable domain, remainder taken from reference TRBV7-2 and TRBJ2-1, is GAGVSQSPSNKVTEKGKDVELRCDPISGHTALYWYRQSLGQGLEFLIYFQGNSAPDKSGLPSDRFSAERTGGSVSTLTIQRTQQEDSAVYLCASSLAPRNNEQFFGPGTRLTVL.

V is TRBV29-1 and J is TRBJ1-1; D is possibly TRBD1 (5 bases). The V end was cut by 7 bases, the J end by 0 bases, with 15 bases between. Germline V lookup: CDR1 SQVTM, CDR2 ANQGSEA. The CDR3 is made up of 14 amino acids. The CDR3: CSASHGGVNTEAFF. CDR3 sequence (DNA): TGCAGCGCCTCCCATGGGGGGGTGAACACTGAAGCTTTCTTT.

The rearrangement uses TRBV19 and TRBJ2-7; TRBD1 aligns across 8 bases. Looked up from germline, CDR1 is LNHDA and CDR2 is SQIVND (reference sequence). V was clipped by 3 bases and J by 3 bases; unmatched bases: 7. This CDR3 is built from 15 residues. CDR3 coding DNA: TGTGCCAGTAGTATCGGACAGGGTATTCTCTACGAGCAGTACTTC. Translated: CASSIGQGILYEQYF.

This clone was counted between two and nine times. The rearrangement joins TRBV6-1 to TRBJ2-1; D gene unclear. CDR1 is MNHNS, CDR2 SASEGT, per germline. V was clipped by 2 bases and J by 9 bases, with 8 bases between them. CDR3 size: 12 residues. CDR3 in DNA: TGTGCCAGCAGTGAACTTGGAGCTGAGCAGTTCTTC. It is translated as CASSELGAEQFF.

This clone occurred a few times. The chain has TRBV14 and TRBJ1-3; D remains ambiguous. In germline, CDR1 is SGHDN, CDR2 FVKESK. The CDR3 sequence is 17 residues long. The V and J ends lost 3 bases and 2 bases respectively, with 17 bases between them. In DNA, the CDR3 is TGTGCCAGCAGCCAGGATAACGGGTTCCGGGCTGGAAACACCATATATTTT. The encoded protein is CASSQDNGFRAGNTIYF.

In this sample, this clone turned up a few times. The rearrangement uses TRBV2 and TRBJ2-1; a weak D match, TRBD2 (7 bases). Germline CDR1 reads SNHLY; CDR2 reads FYNNEI. The CDR3 contains 14 residues. V was shortened by 5 bases and J by 6 bases, with 14 bases between the two germline ends. CDR3 sequence (DNA): TGTGCCAGCAGTAGGGGGGGGAAAGGCAATGAGCAGTTCTTC. Its translation is CASSRGGKGNEQFF.

This clone was detected only once. The CDR3 DNA follows: TGTGCCAGCAGTGAGCCCCAGGTCGTCGGCTACACCTTC. It translates to CASSEPQVVGYTF. The rearrangement links TRBV6-1 to TRBJ1-2, with no clear D. The CDR3 loop spans 13 amino acids. CDR1 and CDR2 (germline): MNHNS, SASEGT. V was clipped by 3 bases and J by 8 bases, with 13 bases between them.

This sequence joins TRBV19 and TRBJ1-2; 9 nucleotides match TRBD1. Per the germline V gene, CDR1 is LNHDA and CDR2 is SQIVND (reference sequence). The CDR3 contains 13 residues. V dropped 7 bases and J dropped 9; count of bases not matched to a gene: 9. The CDR3 region is CASTAGQGGSYTF. CDR3 coding DNA: TGTGCCAGTACAGCGGGACAGGGTGGAAGCTACACCTTC. Variable domain in full (rest from reference TRBV19 and TRBJ1-2): DGGITQSPKYLFRKEGQNVTLSCEQNLNHDAMYWYRQDPGQGLRLIYYSQIVNDFQKGDIAEGYSVSREKKESFPLTVTSAQKNPTAFYLCASTAGQGGSYTFGSGTRLTVV.

The chain joins TRBV30 to TRBJ2-7; perhaps TRBD2 as D (5 bases). Germline V CDR1 and CDR2: GTSNPN, SVGIG (reference sequence). Trimming took 3 bases from V and 6 from J, leaving 18 bases between them. The CDR3 totals 14 residues. For the CDR3, the DNA is TGTGCCTGGAGCCGAGAGGGCTCTACCGGCGAGCAGTACTTC. It translates to CAWSREGSTGEQYF.

The rearrangement uses TRBV5-1 and TRBJ2-7, with D possibly TRBD1 on 5 matching bases. V lost 4 bases to trimming and J lost 0 bases, with 11 bases between them. The CDR3 is 14 amino acids. Germline assignment: CDR1 SGHRS and CDR2 YFSETQ. CDR3: CASSPRVSSYEQYF. Written as DNA, the CDR3 is TGCGCCAGCAGCCCCAGGGTGAGCTCCTACGAGCAGTACTTC. Filled out from reference TRBV5-1 and TRBJ2-7, the complete variable domain reads KAGVTQTPRYLIKTRGQQVTLSCSPISGHRSVSWYQQTPGQGLQFLFEYFSETQRNKGNFPGRFSGRQFSNSRSEMNVSTLELGDSALYLCASSPRVSSYEQYFGPGTRLTVT.

The chain is built from TRBV5-4 and TRBJ2-1; tentatively, D is TRBD1 (6 bases). The germline V gene encodes CDR1 SGHNT and CDR2 YYREEE (reference sequence). The CDR3 is made up of 15 amino acids. The ends were cut back, 4 bases at V and 6 bases at J, with 17 bases in the middle. For the CDR3, the DNA is TGTGCCAGCAGCACAAACTTACAGGGCGCCAATGAGCAGTTCTTC. Translated: CASSTNLQGANEQFF. The complete variable domain, with remaining parts taken from reference TRBV5-4 and TRBJ2-1, reads ETGVTQSPTHLIKTRGQQVTLRCSSQSGHNTVSWYQQALGQGPQFIFQYYREEENGRGNFPPRFSGLQFPNYSSELNVNALELDDSALYLCASSTNLQGANEQFFGPGTRLTVL.

V and J are TRBV6-6 and TRBJ1-5; D perhaps matches TRBD1 (5 bases). CDR1 and CDR2 (germline): MNHNY, SVGAGI (reference sequence). V lost 6 bases and J 0 bases, leaving 12 bases between the germline ends. The CDR3 consists of 15 residues. The CDR3 here is CASSRDSYSNQPQHF. The DNA of the CDR3 is TGTGCCAGCAGCCGCGACAGTTATAGCAATCAGCCCCAGCATTTT.

The chain couples TRBV5-5 to TRBJ2-7; D possibly corresponds to TRBD1 (6 bases). There are 13 residues in the CDR3. V was cut by 3 bases and J by 2 bases, with 9 bases left in between. Germline loops: CDR1 SGHKS, CDR2 YYEKEE (reference sequence). CDR3 in DNA: TGTGCCAGCAGCTCAACAGGGCCCTACGAGCAGTACTTC. Translation gives CASSSTGPYEQYF.